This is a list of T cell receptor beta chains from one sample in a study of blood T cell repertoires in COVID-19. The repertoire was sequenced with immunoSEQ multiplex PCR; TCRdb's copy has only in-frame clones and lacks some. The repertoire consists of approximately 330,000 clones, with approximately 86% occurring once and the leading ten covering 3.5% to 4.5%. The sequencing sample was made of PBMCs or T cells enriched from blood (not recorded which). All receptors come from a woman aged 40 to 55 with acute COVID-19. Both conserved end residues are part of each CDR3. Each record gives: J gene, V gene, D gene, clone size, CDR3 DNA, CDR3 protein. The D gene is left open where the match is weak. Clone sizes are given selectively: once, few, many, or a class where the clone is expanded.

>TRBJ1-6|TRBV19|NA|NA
TGTGCCAAGGCACAGGGAATGCAACCCTTCGGACCCCTCCACTTT
CAKAQGMQPFGPLHF
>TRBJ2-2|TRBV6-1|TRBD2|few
TGTGCCAGCAGTGTAGCTAGCGGTAACACCGGGGAGCTGTTTTTT
CASSVASGNTGELFF
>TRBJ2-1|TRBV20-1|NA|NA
TGCAGTGCTAGTGGTAGCGGATTTGATGAGCAGTTCTTC
CSASGSGFDEQFF
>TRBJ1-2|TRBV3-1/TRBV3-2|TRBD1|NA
TGTGCCAGCAGACCCGACAGGGGCAAGGTGGATGGCTACACCTTC
CASRPDRGKVDGYTF
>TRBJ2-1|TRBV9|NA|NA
TGTGCCAGCACCCCCCCGGGTGGCTATGAGCAGTTCTTC
CASTPPGGYEQFF
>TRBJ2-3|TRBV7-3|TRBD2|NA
TGTGCCAGCAGCTTCAGCGGGGACACAGATACGCAGTATTTT
CASSFSGDTDTQYF
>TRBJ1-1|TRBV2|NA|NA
TGTGCCAGCAGTGAAGAGGGGCTGGTGGGCTATGAAGCTTTCTTT
CASSEEGLVGYEAFF
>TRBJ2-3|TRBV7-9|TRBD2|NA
TGTGCCAGCAGCCCTAGCGGGCGGAGCACAGATACGCAGTATTTT
CASSPSGRSTDTQYF
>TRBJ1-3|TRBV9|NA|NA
TGTGCCAGCAGCGTAGGAGCCTCTGGAAACACCATATATTTT
CASSVGASGNTIYF
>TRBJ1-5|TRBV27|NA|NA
TGTGCCAGCGGTGATCTCCAGGGGTTCAATCAGCCCCAGCATTTT
CASGDLQGFNQPQHF
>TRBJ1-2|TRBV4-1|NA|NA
TGCGCCAGCAGCCAAGAACTAAACCCTAGGTATGGCTACACCTTC
CASSQELNPRYGYTF
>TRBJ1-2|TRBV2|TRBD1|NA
TGTGCCAGCAGTAGACAGGGGGCAAACTATGGCTACACCTTC
CASSRQGANYGYTF
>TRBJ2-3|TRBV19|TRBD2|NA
TGTGCCAGTAATTCGGCGGGAGGGCCCTCAGATACGCAGTATTTT
CASNSAGGPSDTQYF
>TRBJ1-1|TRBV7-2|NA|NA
TGTGCCAGCAGCTTAACGGTGTCTGAAGCTTTCTTT
CASSLTVSEAFF
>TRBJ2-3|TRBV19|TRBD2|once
TGTGCCAGTAGTTCAGCGGGAGGACCCACAGATACGCAGTATTTT
CASSSAGGPTDTQYF
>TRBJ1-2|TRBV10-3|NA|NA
TGTGCCATCAGTGAGACACTGACAGGAGCTAACTATGGCTACACCTTC
CAISETLTGANYGYTF
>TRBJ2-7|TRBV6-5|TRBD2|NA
TGTGCCAGCGTCAGCGGGGGGGACGCCTACGAGCAGTACTTC
CASVSGGDAYEQYF
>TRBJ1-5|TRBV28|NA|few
TGTGCCAGCAGTTTCCTCCACAGGGGCAATCAGCCCCAGCATTTT
CASSFLHRGNQPQHF
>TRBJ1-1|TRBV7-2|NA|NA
TGTGCCAGCAGCCCCGGGGGGTTGGGGCTTCGCACTGAAGCTTTCTTT
CASSPGGLGLRTEAFF
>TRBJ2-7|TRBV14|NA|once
TGTGCCAGCAGCCAAGCTGCTAGACTAGTCTCCTACGAGCAGTACTTC
CASSQAARLVSYEQYF
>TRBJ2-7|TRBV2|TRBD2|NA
TGTGCCAGCAGGCGGGAGGGGACGGCATCTGTAGAGCAGTACTTC
CASRREGTASVEQYF
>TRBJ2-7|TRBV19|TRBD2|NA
TGTGCCAGTAGTACGGGGACTAGCGGGGCGATCTACGAGCAGTACTTC
CASSTGTSGAIYEQYF
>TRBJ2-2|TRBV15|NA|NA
TGTGCCACCAGCAGGGACTATACCGGGGAGCTGTTTTTT
CATSRDYTGELFF
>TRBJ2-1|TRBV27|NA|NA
TGTGCCAGCAGTCAAACAGGGATACAGCAGTTCTTC
CASSQTGIQQFF
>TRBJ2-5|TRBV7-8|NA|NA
TGTGCCAGCAGCATCTTCCCAGAGACCCAGTACTTC
CASSIFPETQYF
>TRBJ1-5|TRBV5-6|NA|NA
TGTGCCAGCAGCCCATCCCGGAGTCAGCCCCAGCATTTT
CASSPSRSQPQHF
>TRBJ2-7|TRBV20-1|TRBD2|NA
TGCAGTGCGACGACTAGCCGGGGATGGTACTTC
CSATTSRGWYF
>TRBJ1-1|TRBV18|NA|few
TGTGCCAGCTCACCTAGTAAGATGGGAGTCGGGAACACTGAAGCTTTCTTT
CASSPSKMGVGNTEAFF
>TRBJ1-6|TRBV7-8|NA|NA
TGTGCCAGCAGCTTAGGGGGGGGATCGAATTCACCCCTCCACTTT
CASSLGGGSNSPLHF
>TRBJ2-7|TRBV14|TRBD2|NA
TGTGCCAGCAGCCAAGGTCCGGCTAGCGGAACCTACGAGCAGTACTTC
CASSQGPASGTYEQYF
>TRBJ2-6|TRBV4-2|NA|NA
TGTGCCAGCAGCCAAGTTCATGGCGCGACAGGCGGAACCTCTGGGGCCAACGTCCTGACTTTC
CASSQVHGATGGTSGANVLTF
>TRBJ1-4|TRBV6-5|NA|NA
TGTGCCAGCAGTAACAGGGAGGGGGGAAATGAAAAACTGTTTTTT
CASSNREGGNEKLFF
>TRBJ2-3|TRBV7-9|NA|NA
TGTGCCAGCAGCTTCAGTCGGGCGGGGTCCTACAGCACAGATACGCAGTATTTT
CASSFSRAGSYSTDTQYF
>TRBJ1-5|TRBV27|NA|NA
TGTGCCAGCAGTTTCCCAGGGGATCCTAATAGCAATCAGCCCCAGCATTTT
CASSFPGDPNSNQPQHF